These 9 T cell receptor beta chains originate from one sample sequenced in a study of T cells after yellow fever vaccination. MiXCR was run by TCRdb on the 5' RACE reads, yielding one entry per CDR3 protein. This table has about 360,000 distinct CDR3 sequences, 6.2% appearing once. This material consisted of PBMCs, taken 5 days after the yellow fever booster vaccination. These receptors were obtained from a man younger than 40 who received the YFV17D yellow fever vaccine.

In this sample, this clonotype turned up many times. CDR3 loop: CSASGGPGRETQYF. The CDR3 region has the DNA TGCAGTGCTAGTGGAGGGCCCGGGCGAGAGACCCAGTACTTC. The rearrangement joins TRBV20-1 to TRBJ2-5, with a tentative D call TRBD2 (6 bases). Germline CDR1 reads DFQATT; CDR2 reads SNEGSKA (reference sequence). Trimming left V 3 bases short and J 4 bases short, with 15 bases between. The CDR3 has 14 amino acids.

With regard to this clonotype: A junction boundary mismatches the germline segment, possibly from a read error. V gene TRBV20-1 combines with J gene TRBJ2-7, with TRBD2 matching over 11 bases. This CDR3 has 16 amino acids. Germline CDR1 reads DFQATT; CDR2 reads SNEGSKA (reference sequence). CDR3 amino acids: CSARTVAGGNVYDQYF. CDR3 DNA sequence: TGCAGTGCTAGAACCGTAGCGGGAGGGAATGTCTACGACCAGTACTTC.

This clonotype was seen many times. CDR3 sequence: CSAAGLNEQFF. The DNA for the CDR3 is TGCAGTGCTGCAGGACTCAATGAGCAGTTCTTC. V usage is TRBV20-1 and J usage is TRBJ2-1; D possibly corresponds to TRBD2 (5 bases). CDR1 is DFQATT and CDR2 is SNEGSKA in the germline V gene (reference sequence). Trimming took off 5 bases at V and 6 bases at J, with 8 bases between the two ends. The CDR3 runs 11 residues.

The chain has TRBV29-1 and TRBJ1-1, with 7 bases identical to TRBD1. V lost 7 bases and J lost 3; bases outside the gene matches: 8. CDR3 size: 13 residues. Per germline, CDR1 SQVTM and CDR2 ANQGSEA. The CDR3 protein is CSAHRGIYTEAFF. The CDR3 bases are TGCAGCGCCCACAGGGGAATTTACACTGAAGCTTTCTTT.

This clonotype showed up many times. V is TRBV7-3 and J is TRBJ2-2; a possible D gene is TRBD2 (5 bases). The CDR3 runs to 14 residues. V was pared by 8 bases and J by 0 bases, with 10 bases between. Germline V gene lookup returns CDR1 SGHTA and CDR2 FQGTGA. This CDR3 is CASGNSANTGELFF. CDR3 nucleotide sequence: TGTGCCAGCGGGAATAGCGCGAACACCGGGGAGCTGTTTTTT. Variable domain in full (rest from reference TRBV7-3 and TRBJ2-2): GAGVSQTPSNKVTEKGKYVELRCDPISGHTALYWYRQSLGQGPEFLIYFQGTGAADDSGLPNDRFFAVRPEGSVSTLKIQRTERGDSAVYLCASGNSANTGELFFGEGSRLTVL.

This clonotype was counted between two and nine times. The chain is built from TRBV20-1 and TRBJ2-5; a weak D match, TRBD1 (5 bases). The CDR3 runs to 18 residues. The germline V gene has CDR1 DFQATT and CDR2 SNEGSKA (reference sequence). V was shortened by 0 bases and J by 2 bases, with 22 bases between the two germline ends. For the CDR3, the DNA is TGCAGTGCTAGAGACCACATTGTAAAAGGGGCAAGTCAAGAGACCCAGTACTTC. Encoded protein: CSARDHIVKGASQETQYF.

The V gene is TRBV5-1, the J gene TRBJ1-6; unclear D gene. Germline CDR1 reads SGHRS; CDR2 reads YFSETQ. Trimming cost V 0 bases and J 10 bases, with 11 bases left between them. This CDR3 contains 14 residues. The CDR3 DNA is TGCGCCAGCAGCTTGGACAGAGAGGACTCACCCCTCCACTTT. It is translated as CASSLDREDSPLHF.

Remarks on this clonotype: A much larger clone lies one base from this, so it may be a read error. The chain employs TRBV9 and TRBJ2-2, with unresolved D. V lost 3 bases and J 8 bases, leaving 11 bases between the germline ends. Germline V lookup: CDR1 SGDLS, CDR2 YYNGEE. This CDR3 comprises 13 residues. This chain's CDR3 is CASSARGMGELFF. In DNA, the CDR3 is TGTGCCAGCAGCGCACGAGGAATGGGGGAGCTGTTTTTT.

This clonotype turned up a few times. The V and J genes are TRBV5-6 and TRBJ2-4, with 10 nucleotides matching TRBD2. Germline V gene lookup returns CDR1 SGHDT and CDR2 YYEEEE. V was pared by 4 bases and J by 0 bases, with 4 bases of the junction left unmatched. This CDR3 has 16 residues. CDR3 nucleotide sequence: TGTGCCAGCAGCCAGCGGACTAGCGGAGCCAAAAACATTCAGTACTTC. Amino acid sequence: CASSQRTSGAKNIQYF.